Below are 19 T cell receptor beta chains sequenced from a single sample in a study of blood T cell repertoires in COVID-19. Measured with immunoSEQ multiplex PCR; TCRdb has only the in-frame clones, and not every one. The table includes tens of thousands of clones, roughly 87% detected once. Sequencing was done on a sample of peripheral blood. The receptors here all came from a woman of 80 years or more with acute or convalescent COVID-19.

The chain uses TRBV19 and TRBJ1-2; D is possibly TRBD1 (6 bases). This CDR3 region has 14 residues. V shed 6 bases and J shed 8 bases, with 19 bases lying between them. The germline gives CDR1 LNHDA, CDR2 SQIVND (reference sequence). CDR3 in DNA: TGTGCCAGTAGCCAAACAGGGAAGTCGGGAGGCTACACCTTC. Translating it yields CASSQTGKSGGYTF.

This clone was counted only a few times. The genes are TRBV7-9 and TRBJ2-2, with a weak D call TRBD1 (5 bases). Germline V gene lookup returns CDR1 SEHNR and CDR2 FQNEAQ (reference sequence). The CDR3 length is 13 residues. V was trimmed by 1 base and J by 6 bases, leaving 6 bases between them. The CDR3 reads CASSLVGPGELFF. The CDR3 DNA reads TGTGCCAGCAGCTTAGTGGGGCCCGGGGAGCTGTTTTTT.

This clone was found once. The genes are TRBV3-1 (or the pseudogene TRBV3-2) and TRBJ2-3; TRBD2 might be the D (7 bases). V gave up 0 bases and J gave up 0 bases, with 13 bases separating them. From germline, CDR1 is LGHDT and CDR2 YNNKEL (reference sequence). This CDR3 contains 17 residues. CDR3 coding DNA: TGTGCCAGCAGCCAAGATAGGGGGGGGATTAGCACAGATACGCAGTATTTT. Its protein product is CASSQDRGGISTDTQYF.

CDR3 nucleotide sequence: TGTGCCAGCAGCCCCCACAGGGATCTCACGTATGAAAAACTGTTTTTT. Protein product: CASSPHRDLTYEKLFF. This chain uses TRBV14 with TRBJ1-4, with D possibly being TRBD1 (6 bases). The ends were cut back, 4 bases at V and 6 bases at J, with 18 bases in the middle. The CDR3 is 16 amino acids. Germline V gene sequence: CDR1 SGHDN, CDR2 FVKESK.

This clone was recorded once. V and J are TRBV19 and TRBJ1-2; D may be TRBD1 (5 bases). This CDR3 has 15 residues. Trimming left V 7 bases short and J 3 bases short, with 18 bases between. Germline assignment: CDR1 LNHDA and CDR2 SQIVND (reference sequence). The CDR3 DNA follows: TGTGCCAGTACCCTGACAGCCCCACTCCACTATGGCTACACCTTC. Protein sequence: CASTLTAPLHYGYTF.

The chain couples TRBV6-1 to TRBJ1-1; a weak D match, TRBD1 (6 bases). This CDR3 has 14 amino acids. Germline V lookup: CDR1 MNHNS, CDR2 SASEGT. V lost 3 bases, J lost 4 bases, and 12 bases lay in between. The DNA of the CDR3 is TGTGCCAGCAGTGACAGGGGCAAAGGCACTGAAGCTTTCTTT. It codes for CASSDRGKGTEAFF.

The chain recombines TRBV7-9 with TRBJ2-7, with 13 bases that match TRBD2. The junction had 6 bases not matched to a gene; V was cut back by 5 bases and J by 2 bases. From germline, CDR1 is SEHNR and CDR2 FQNEAQ (reference sequence). The CDR3 is made up of 16 amino acids. This CDR3 reads CASSKPTSGGPYEQYF. The CDR3 bases are TGTGCCAGCAGCAAACCGACTAGCGGGGGGCCCTACGAGCAGTACTTC.

The rearrangement joins TRBV5-1 to TRBJ2-1; possible D gene TRBD1, 6 bases. The V gene's germline CDR1 is SGHRS and CDR2 YFSETQ. The length of the CDR3 is 14 residues. V dropped 3 bases and J dropped 10 bases, with 17 bases sitting between them. DNA for the CDR3: TGCGCCAGCAGCTCGAACTCGGGACAAGAGGAGCAGTTCTTC. Its protein is CASSSNSGQEEQFF.

The chain carries TRBV3-1 (or the pseudogene TRBV3-2) and TRBJ2-3; 9 bases line up with TRBD1. The length of the CDR3 is 16 residues. The germline V gene encodes CDR1 LGHDT and CDR2 YNNKEL (reference sequence). Trimming cost V 0 bases and J 2 bases; bases outside gene matches: 3. DNA for the CDR3: TGTGCCAGCAGCCAAGAAGGGACAGGGACCACAGATACGCAGTATTTT. Protein: CASSQEGTGTTDTQYF.

This chain links TRBV4-3 with TRBJ1-3; 8 bases line up with TRBD1. V lost 5 bases and J lost 2; bases outside the gene matches: 2. CDR3 size: 14 residues. Germline V gene lookup returns CDR1 LGHNA and CDR2 YSLEER. The CDR3 loop is CASSNRGAGNTIYF. The DNA of the CDR3 is TGCGCCAGCAGCAACAGGGGGGCTGGAAACACCATATATTTT.

DNA of the CDR3: TGTGCCAGCTCACCTAGCGGGAGGGACAATGAGCAGTTCTTC. It is translated as CASSPSGRDNEQFF. V and J are TRBV18 and TRBJ2-1, with 11 nucleotides matching TRBD2. Germline CDR1 and CDR2: KGHSH and LQKENI. The CDR3 is 14 amino acids. V shed 3 bases, J shed 5 bases, and the junction held 0 bases outside the gene matches.

The chain uses TRBV6-5 and TRBJ2-3, with D possibly matching TRBD2 (5 bases). With 6 bases removed from V and 5 bases from J, the gap between germline ends came to 6 bases. The germline gives CDR1 MNHEY, CDR2 SVGAGI. CDR3 length equals 11 residues. CDR3 loop: CASRREDTQYF. The DNA of the CDR3 is TGTGCCAGCAGACGGGAAGATACGCAGTATTTT.

The chain's CDR3 is CASRSGTTAYEQYF. CDR3 DNA: TGTGCCAGCAGATCCGGGACAACCGCCTACGAGCAGTACTTC. V gene TRBV7-9 combines with J gene TRBJ2-7, with D maybe TRBD1 (6 bases). The CDR3 length is 14 residues. Between the trimmed V and J ends, which lost 6 bases and 2 bases, there was a span of 14 bases. CDR1 SEHNR and CDR2 FQNEAQ come from the germline V gene (reference sequence).

V and J are TRBV28 and TRBJ1-1; D gene unclear. Germline V gene sequence: CDR1 MDHEN, CDR2 SYDVKM. The CDR3 totals 12 residues. Deletions cut 7 bases from V and 4 bases from J, with 10 bases between. In DNA form, the CDR3 reads TGTGCCAGCAAAGGATCGGGCACTGAAGCTTTCTTT. Its protein is CASKGSGTEAFF.

The chain employs TRBV29-1 and TRBJ1-1, with 11 bases lining up with TRBD1. The CDR3 is 15 amino acids. Germline CDR1 reads SQVTM; CDR2 reads ANQGSEA. Trimming removed 4 bases from V and 1 base from J; junction bases left unmatched: 5. DNA for the CDR3: TGCAGCGTTGCCGGGACAGGGGGATGGAACACTGAAGCTTTCTTT. Its protein is CSVAGTGGWNTEAFF.

The chain uses TRBV14 and TRBJ2-6; the match to TRBD1 covers 12 bases. CDR3 length equals 20 residues. Germline CDR1 and CDR2: SGHDN and FVKESK. Trimming removed 4 bases from V and 1 base from J; junction bases left unmatched: 11. The CDR3 DNA is TGTGCCAGCAGCCCCCTCACTGGGACAGGGGGCCTATCTGGGGCCAACGTCCTGACTTTC. Translating it yields CASSPLTGTGGLSGANVLTF.

The chain uses TRBV3-1 (or the pseudogene TRBV3-2) and TRBJ1-5; no reliable D call. Germline CDR1 LGHDT, CDR2 YNNKEL (reference sequence). V lost 5 bases and J 3 bases, leaving 5 bases between the germline ends. The CDR3 sequence is 12 residues long. The CDR3 loop reads CASSLINQPQHF. CDR3 in DNA: TGTGCCAGCAGCTTAATCAATCAGCCCCAGCATTTT.

The V and J genes are TRBV6-2 or TRBV6-3 and TRBJ2-1, with 11 bases lining up with TRBD2. The CDR3 consists of 16 residues. Germline values: CDR1 MNHEY, CDR2 SVGEGT. Trimming removed 6 bases from V and 3 bases from J; junction bases left unmatched: 7. This chain's CDR3 is CASSLAGTSGYNEQFF. The CDR3 DNA reads TGTGCCAGCAGCTTGGCCGGGACTAGCGGCTACAATGAGCAGTTCTTC.

The V gene is TRBV19, the J gene TRBJ1-1; tentative D call: TRBD1 (5 bases). Germline assignment: CDR1 LNHDA and CDR2 SQIVND (reference sequence). The CDR3 consists of 14 residues. Trimming removed 5 bases at V and 5 bases at J, with 15 bases between. The CDR3 DNA is TGTGCCAGTAGTCTGATTCCGGGACTTACTGAAGCTTTCTTT. It specifies CASSLIPGLTEAFF.